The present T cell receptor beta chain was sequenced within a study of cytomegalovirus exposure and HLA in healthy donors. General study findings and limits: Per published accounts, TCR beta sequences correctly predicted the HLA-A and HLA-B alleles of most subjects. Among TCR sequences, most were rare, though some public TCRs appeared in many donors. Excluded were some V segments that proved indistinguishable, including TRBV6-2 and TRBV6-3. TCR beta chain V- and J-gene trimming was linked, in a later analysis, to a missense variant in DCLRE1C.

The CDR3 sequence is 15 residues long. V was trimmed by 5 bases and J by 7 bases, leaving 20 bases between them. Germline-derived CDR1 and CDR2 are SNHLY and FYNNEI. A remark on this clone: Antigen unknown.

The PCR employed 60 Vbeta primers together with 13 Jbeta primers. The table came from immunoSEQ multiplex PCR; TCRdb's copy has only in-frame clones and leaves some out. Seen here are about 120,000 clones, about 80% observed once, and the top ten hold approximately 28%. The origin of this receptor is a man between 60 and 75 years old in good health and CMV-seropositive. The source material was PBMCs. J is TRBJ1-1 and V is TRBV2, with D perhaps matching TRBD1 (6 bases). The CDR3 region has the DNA TGTGCCAGCAGTACCGACGGCTCCGGGGGGCTTGAAGCTTTCTTT. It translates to CASSTDGSGGLEAFF.